These 23 T cell receptor beta chains were all obtained from the same sample, sequenced in a study of shared clonotypes between healthy human individuals. The method was immunoSEQ multiplex PCR; TCRdb's version includes in-frame clones alone and lacks a portion of them. The sample lists about 1.1 million clones; approximately 80% were seen once. Sequenced: memory CD4+ T cells from PBMCs. Documented subset: CD45RA-negative fraction. The receptors here all came from a young man in good health. Some clones in this sample may be carry-over from other donors' samples.

The chain carries TRBV7-2 and TRBJ2-7, with D perhaps TRBD1 (6 bases). This CDR3 comprises 14 residues. V was pared by 3 bases and J by 4 bases, with 13 bases between. Germline V gene lookup returns CDR1 SGHTA and CDR2 FQGNSA. The CDR3 region is CASSFLHREYEQYF. In DNA, the CDR3 is TGTGCCAGCAGCTTTTTGCACAGGGAATACGAGCAGTACTTC.

This clone appeared a few times. This chain links TRBV5-5 with TRBJ1-2; D is perhaps TRBD1 (5 bases). Trimming took 2 bases from V and 7 from J, leaving 9 bases between them. The V gene's germline CDR1 is SGHKS and CDR2 YYEKEE (reference sequence). The CDR3 runs to 12 residues. CDR3 region: CASSFRERGYTF. In DNA form, the CDR3 reads TGTGCCAGCAGCTTCAGGGAGCGTGGCTACACCTTC.

The chain carries TRBV28 and TRBJ2-7; D possibly uses TRBD1 or TRBD2 (5 bases each). The germline V and J ends were trimmed by 4 bases and 0 bases, with 25 bases remaining between them. From germline, CDR1 is MDHEN and CDR2 SYDVKM. The CDR3 contains 19 residues. CDR3 DNA sequence: TGTGCCAGCAGTTACCCTCGAGGAGACTACCGGGACGCCTCCTACGAGCAGTACTTC. It codes for CASSYPRGDYRDASYEQYF.

The chain links TRBV6-5 to TRBJ2-3; D ambiguous. CDR3 length: 15 amino acids. Germline V gene data show CDR1 as MNHEY and CDR2 as SVGAGI. Trimming took 1 base from V and 2 from J, leaving 10 bases between them. CDR3 region: CASSYLPGYTDTQYF. Written as DNA, the CDR3 is TGTGCCAGCAGTTACTTGCCCGGCTACACAGATACGCAGTATTTT.

The chain combines TRBV19 with TRBJ2-3; D is unresolved. CDR3 length: 13 amino acids. CDR1 and CDR2 (germline): LNHDA, SQIVND (reference sequence). Trimming pared 4 bases from V and 1 base from J, leaving 6 bases between. CDR3: CASSTPGTDTQYF. The CDR3 DNA reads TGTGCCAGTAGTACCCCTGGCACAGATACGCAGTATTTT.

The chain employs TRBV29-1 and TRBJ2-3; TRBD2 agrees at 7 bases. The V gene end was trimmed by 6 bases and the J gene end by 6 bases; junction bases not matched to a gene: 3. The germline CDR1 and CDR2 sequences are SQVTM and ANQGSEA. The CDR3 runs 11 residues. CDR3 in DNA: TGCAGCGTGTGGCGGGGGGATACGCAGTATTTT. Its translation is CSVWRGDTQYF.

This chain joins TRBV7-9 and TRBJ1-1; perhaps TRBD1 as D (6 bases). There are 14 residues in the CDR3. Trimming stripped 5 bases from V and 6 bases from J, with 16 bases between. Per germline, CDR1 SEHNR and CDR2 FQNEAQ (reference sequence). CDR3 coding DNA: TGTGCCAGCAGCCCACAGACTTCAGGGGCTGAAGCTTTCTTT. It codes for CASSPQTSGAEAFF.

V usage is TRBV5-4 and J usage is TRBJ2-5, with D perhaps TRBD2 (5 bases). Germline-derived CDR1 and CDR2 are SGHNT and YYREEE (reference sequence). Trimming removed 3 bases from V and 1 base from J, with 13 bases in between. CDR3 length: 15 residues. The CDR3 sequence: CASSSVSASQETQYF. The DNA of the CDR3 is TGTGCCAGCAGCTCAGTTAGCGCCTCCCAAGAGACCCAGTACTTC.

This clone was detected only once. The chain is built from TRBV9 and TRBJ2-1; D is possibly TRBD2 (5 bases). CDR1 and CDR2 from the germline V gene are SGDLS and YYNGEE. This CDR3 has 14 residues. The V end lost 2 bases, the J end lost 2 bases, and 8 bases lay between the germline ends. CDR3 region: CASSVDGAYNEQFF. The CDR3 region has the DNA TGTGCCAGCAGCGTTGACGGGGCCTACAATGAGCAGTTCTTC.

This clone was seen a single time. The genes are TRBV28 and TRBJ2-7, with D hard to call. V lost 10 bases and J 1 base, leaving 17 bases between the germline ends. CDR3 length: 14 amino acids. The germline CDR1 and CDR2 sequences are MDHEN and SYDVKM. In DNA form, the CDR3 reads TGTGCCACCTTACCGGGCTCCTCGTCCTACGAGCAGTACTTC. This translates into CATLPGSSSYEQYF.

The V gene is TRBV18, the J gene TRBJ2-7; D unresolved. Germline V CDR1 and CDR2: KGHSH, LQKENI. Trimming pared 6 bases from V and 2 bases from J, leaving 11 bases between. The CDR3 runs 13 residues. The CDR3 here is CASSQSAPYEQYF. In DNA, the CDR3 is TGTGCCAGCTCTCAAAGCGCACCCTACGAGCAGTACTTC.

V gene TRBV29-1 combines with J gene TRBJ1-1; the match to TRBD1 covers 7 bases. Germline V gives CDR1 SQVTM, CDR2 ANQGSEA. J gave up 5 bases and V 5 bases, and 8 bases lay outside the gene matches. This CDR3 comprises 13 residues. The CDR3: CSVHDRAGTEAFF. The DNA of the CDR3 is TGCAGCGTTCACGACAGGGCGGGAACTGAAGCTTTCTTT.

The V and J genes are TRBV2 and TRBJ2-7, with TRBD2 matching 13 bases. V lost 11 bases to trimming and J lost 2 bases; unmatched junction nucleotides: 3. The germline CDR1 and CDR2 sequences are SNHLY and FYNNEI. The CDR3 loop spans 13 amino acids. CDR3 nucleotides: TGTGCCGGCGGGACTAGCGGGACCTACGAGCAGTACTTC. Its translation is CAGGTSGTYEQYF.

This chain uses TRBV2 with TRBJ2-5; no reliable D call. V was cut by 6 bases and J by 7 bases, with 6 bases left in between. The CDR3 sequence is 10 residues long. The germline V gene encodes CDR1 SNHLY and CDR2 FYNNEI. Here the CDR3 reads CASRGGTQYF. Here the CDR3 DNA reads TGTGCCAGCAGGGGCGGGACCCAGTACTTC. The whole variable domain, filled in from reference TRBV2 and TRBJ2-5, reads EPEVTQTPSHQVTQMGQEVILRCVPISNHLYFYWYRQILGQKVEFLVSFYNNEISEKSEIFDDQFSVERPDGSNFTLKIRSTKLEDSAMYFCASRGGTQYFGPGTRLLVL.

The chain is built from TRBV9 and TRBJ2-7; D ambiguous. CDR3 length: 15 amino acids. The germline CDR1 and CDR2 sequences are SGDLS and YYNGEE. The V and J ends lost 4 bases and 0 bases respectively, with 14 bases between them. CDR3 sequence reads: CASSTDASSSYEQYF. The CDR3 DNA follows: TGTGCCAGCAGCACGGACGCTTCCAGCTCCTACGAGCAGTACTTC.

The rearrangement uses TRBV5-1 and TRBJ1-2; D ambiguous. Per the germline V gene, CDR1 is SGHRS and CDR2 is YFSETQ. Trimming stripped 0 bases from V and 5 bases from J, with 11 bases between. There are 14 residues in the CDR3. The CDR3 region is CASSLGASGYGYTF. In DNA, the CDR3 is TGCGCCAGCAGCTTGGGGGCGAGCGGGTATGGCTACACCTTC.

Only one count was recorded for this clone. V gene TRBV9 combines with J gene TRBJ2-7, with 8 bases matching TRBD2. The CDR3 length is 13 residues. V dropped 2 bases and J dropped 6; count of bases not matched to a gene: 4. CDR1 is SGDLS, CDR2 YYNGEE, per germline. CDR3 sequence (DNA): TGTGCCAGCAGCGTTGCGGGAGGCTTCGAGCAGTACTTC. Encoded protein: CASSVAGGFEQYF. Full variable domain (outside the CDR3, taken from reference TRBV9 and TRBJ2-7): DSGVTQTPKHLITATGQRVTLRCSPRSGDLSVYWYQQSLDQGLQFLIQYYNGEERAKGNILERFSAQQFPDLHSELNLSSLELGDSALYFCASSVAGGFEQYFGPGTRLTVT.

The chain uses TRBV19 and TRBJ2-7; weak D call: TRBD1 (9 bases). This CDR3 comprises 19 residues. Trimming stripped 1 base from V and 2 bases from J, with 24 bases between. Germline loops: CDR1 LNHDA, CDR2 SQIVND (reference sequence). The CDR3 loop is CASSIAGTGTSYPTYEQYF. As DNA, the CDR3 is TGTGCCAGTAGTATAGCTGGGACAGGGACTAGTTACCCAACCTACGAGCAGTACTTC.

The rearrangement links TRBV18 to TRBJ1-1; D call uncertain. The V end lost 0 bases, the J end lost 5 bases, and 10 bases lay between the germline ends. This CDR3 has 14 residues. CDR1 KGHSH and CDR2 LQKENI come from the germline V gene. The CDR3 spells CASSPPGGRTEAFF. The CDR3 DNA follows: TGTGCCAGCTCACCACCAGGTGGGAGAACTGAAGCTTTCTTT.

The chain joins TRBV28 to TRBJ1-1; D perhaps matches TRBD1 (5 bases). This CDR3 is built from 14 residues. V gave up 6 bases and J gave up 3 bases, with 14 bases separating them. CDR1 and CDR2 (germline): MDHEN, SYDVKM. The CDR3 loop reads CASSRPQGDTEAFF. DNA for the CDR3: TGTGCCAGCAGCCGGCCCCAGGGCGACACTGAAGCTTTCTTT.

This rearrangement joins TRBV29-1 to TRBJ2-3; D is uncertain. This CDR3 contains 16 residues. Germline V CDR1 and CDR2: SQVTM, ANQGSEA. The germline V and J ends were trimmed by 3 bases and 1 base, with 17 bases remaining between them. The CDR3 DNA reads TGCAGCGTTGACCCTACAGCGCACCCACGCACAGATACGCAGTATTTT. Translated, it gives CSVDPTAHPRTDTQYF.

The chain has TRBV28 and TRBJ2-5; D may be TRBD1 or TRBD2 (5 bases each). Trimming removed 6 bases from V and 3 bases from J, with 20 bases in between. Germline V gene lookup returns CDR1 MDHEN and CDR2 SYDVKM. The CDR3 spans 16 residues. CDR3 sequence: CASRDFLQGDKETQYF. CDR3 in DNA: TGTGCCAGCAGGGACTTCCTTCAGGGAGACAAAGAGACCCAGTACTTC.

This chain uses TRBV7-2 with TRBJ1-1; unclear D gene. The V end lost 0 bases, the J end lost 2 bases, and 10 bases lay between the germline ends. The CDR3 is 15 residues long. CDR1 is SGHTA, CDR2 FQGNSA, per germline. The CDR3 nucleotides are TGTGCCAGCAGCTTAGCCCTACACCAAAACACTGAAGCTTTCTTT. Amino acid sequence: CASSLALHQNTEAFF.